The 14 T cell receptor beta chains below all came from one sample that was sequenced in a study of radiotherapy plus CTLA-4 blockade in lung cancer. Some clones are missing from TCRdb's copy, which holds only in-frame ones; the method was immunoSEQ multiplex PCR. In the table there are approximately 90,000 clones, roughly 85% of which are singletons. This sample comprised peripheral blood, obtained from a patient treated with radiotherapy plus ipilimumab. These receptors were obtained from a human donor with non-small cell lung cancer who had stable disease on radiotherapy plus ipilimumab.

The chain's CDR3 is CASSLGGGNTGELFF. In DNA form, the CDR3 reads TGTGCCAGCAGCTTAGGAGGGGGGAACACCGGGGAGCTGTTTTTT. The chain combines TRBV7-6 with TRBJ2-2; tentatively, D is TRBD1 (6 bases). From germline, CDR1 is SGHVS and CDR2 FNYEAQ. Trimming pared 1 base from V and 1 base from J, leaving 7 bases between. This CDR3 region has 15 residues.

This clone was observed a single time. CDR3 sequence reads: CASSQLQENEQYF. CDR3 DNA sequence: TGCGCCAGCAGCCAATTACAGGAGAACGAGCAGTACTTC. This sequence joins TRBV4-1 and TRBJ2-7; D may be TRBD1 (5 bases). From germline, CDR1 is MGHRA and CDR2 YSYEKL. Trimming shortened V by 2 bases and J by 5 bases, and 10 bases separated the two germline ends. This CDR3 comprises 13 residues.

This clone appeared once. The J gene is TRBJ1-2, the V gene TRBV5-8; the match to TRBD1 covers 8 bases. V was pared by 2 bases and J by 8 bases, with 8 bases of the junction left unmatched. The V gene's germline CDR1 is SGHTS and CDR2 YDEGEE. CDR3 length: 14 amino acids. DNA for the CDR3: TGTGCCAGCAGCTTTAACAGGGGGTCACGGGGCTACACCTTC. It specifies CASSFNRGSRGYTF.

The genes are TRBV19 and TRBJ1-2; TRBD1 is a possible D gene (5 bases). The CDR3 covers 16 residues. Germline CDR1 reads LNHDA; CDR2 reads SQIVND (reference sequence). Trimming stripped 4 bases from V and 1 base from J, with 16 bases between. CDR3 nucleotides: TGTGCCAGTAGTACGTCCTATGGGGCACTTAACTATGGCTACACCTTC. Translated: CASSTSYGALNYGYTF. Supplemented by reference TRBV19 and TRBJ1-2, the full variable domain reads DGGITQSPKYLFRKEGQNVTLSCEQNLNHDAMYWYRQDPGQGLRLIYYSQIVNDFQKGDIAEGYSVSREKKESFPLTVTSAQKNPTAFYLCASSTSYGALNYGYTFGSGTRLTVV.

The chain uses TRBV5-1 and TRBJ2-7, with D possibly called TRBD1 or TRBD2 (5 bases each). Germline loops: CDR1 SGHRS, CDR2 YFSETQ. Deletions cut 0 bases from V and 6 bases from J, with 13 bases between. The length of the CDR3 is 14 residues. The CDR3 DNA follows: TGCGCCAGCAGCTTGGAAGGTAGAGGGGTCGAGCAGTACTTC. Translation gives CASSLEGRGVEQYF.

J is TRBJ2-2 and V is TRBV5-1; 10 bases line up with TRBD2. Germline V CDR1 and CDR2: SGHRS, YFSETQ. V gave up 0 bases and J gave up 7 bases; unmatched junction bases: 3. The CDR3 runs to 15 residues. The CDR3 here is CASSLASGSGGELFF. CDR3 bases: TGCGCCAGCAGCTTGGCTAGCGGGAGCGGCGGGGAGCTGTTTTTT.

The chain combines TRBV28 with TRBJ1-2; TRBD1 agrees at 10 bases. Trimming took 7 bases from V and 7 from J; bases not matched to a gene: 6. This CDR3 comprises 13 residues. The germline V gene encodes CDR1 MDHEN and CDR2 SYDVKM. The CDR3 sequence is CASTRTGGLGYTF. CDR3 in DNA: TGTGCCAGCACCCGGACAGGGGGTCTTGGCTACACCTTC.

J is TRBJ2-2 and V is TRBV9, with 9 bases that match TRBD2. CDR1 is SGDLS, CDR2 YYNGEE, per germline. This CDR3 comprises 16 residues. V lost 3 bases and J lost 0; bases outside the gene matches: 3. CDR3 residues: CASSERLAANTGELFF. CDR3 DNA sequence: TGTGCCAGCAGCGAGAGACTAGCGGCGAACACCGGGGAGCTGTTTTTT.

This chain joins TRBV19 and TRBJ2-4, with TRBD1 identical over 9 bases. Germline CDR1 reads LNHDA; CDR2 reads SQIVND (reference sequence). Trimming removed 7 bases from V and 1 base from J; junction bases left unmatched: 5. The CDR3 extends over 15 amino acids. CDR3 bases: TGTGCCAGTAACACCGGGACAGGGGCCAAAAACATTCAGTACTTC. This gives the protein CASNTGTGAKNIQYF.

This clone was found once. The chain is built from TRBV9 and TRBJ2-7; TRBD2 matches 9 bases. Germline V gives CDR1 SGDLS, CDR2 YYNGEE. The CDR3 sequence is 18 residues long. Trimming cost V 0 bases and J 3 bases; bases outside gene matches: 13. The CDR3 loop reads CASSVGSSGGHRSYEQYF. The CDR3 coding sequence is TGTGCCAGCAGCGTAGGGAGCAGCGGGGGGCACCGAAGCTACGAGCAGTACTTC.

J is TRBJ2-7 and V is TRBV10-2; TRBD2 aligns across 11 bases. This CDR3 contains 17 residues. The V gene end was trimmed by 6 bases and the J gene end by 2 bases; junction bases not matched to a gene: 12. Looked up from germline, CDR1 is WSHSY and CDR2 is SAAADI. CDR3 DNA sequence: TGCGCCAGCAGAACTTCTAGCGGGGGGTTTTTCGCCTACGAGCAGTACTTC. As protein: CASRTSSGGFFAYEQYF.

The V gene is TRBV19, the J gene TRBJ1-5, with a possible D match to TRBD1 (6 bases). Germline V gives CDR1 LNHDA, CDR2 SQIVND (reference sequence). CDR3 length equals 15 residues. Trimming cost V 3 bases and J 4 bases, with 13 bases left between them. CDR3 nucleotide sequence: TGTGCCAGTAGTATGTACAGGGCTGTTAATCAGCCCCAGCATTTT. It yields the protein CASSMYRAVNQPQHF.

The chain couples TRBV10-2 to TRBJ1-4; D perhaps matches TRBD1 (6 bases). V lost 0 bases and J lost 8, with 13 bases in between. The CDR3 length is 15 residues. Germline lookup yields CDR1 WSHSY and CDR2 SAAADI. In nucleotides, the CDR3 is TGCGCCAGCAGTGAGTCCGTTTTAGGGGGAGAAAAACTGTTTTTT. Encoded protein: CASSESVLGGEKLFF.

The chain joins TRBV14 to TRBJ2-3; 7 bases match TRBD1. The V gene end was trimmed by 4 bases and the J gene end by 2 bases; junction bases not matched to a gene: 6. CDR1 and CDR2 (germline): SGHDN, FVKESK. CDR3 length equals 15 residues. The CDR3 loop is CASSPRTGLTDTQYF. Here the CDR3 DNA reads TGTGCCAGCAGCCCCCGGACAGGCCTCACAGATACGCAGTATTTT. Full variable domain (rest looked up from reference TRBV14 and TRBJ2-3): EAGVTQFPSHSVIEKGQTVTLRCDPISGHDNLYWYRRVMGKEIKFLLHFVKESKQDESGMPNNRFLAERTGGTYSTLKVQPAELEDSGVYFCASSPRTGLTDTQYFGPGTRLTVL.